The next 25 T cell receptor beta chains were all read from a single sample in a study of T cell changes during pregnancy in multiple sclerosis. Method: immunoSEQ multiplex PCR; TCRdb's copy keeps in-frame clones and lacks some. The sample includes about 43,000 clones, under 95% of them seen just once. The sequenced sample was PBMCs (not recorded whether the cells were cultured). These receptor sequences come from a female donor with multiple sclerosis, enrolled in a pregnancy study.

The CDR3 protein is CASSLSGTNNEQFF. CDR3 DNA: TGCGCCAGCAGCTTGTCCGGGACCAACAATGAGCAGTTCTTC. The rearrangement links TRBV5-1 to TRBJ2-1, with D tentatively TRBD1 or TRBD2 (5 bases each). Deletions cut 1 base from V and 5 bases from J, with 10 bases between. The CDR3 runs to 14 residues. Germline V CDR1 and CDR2: SGHRS, YFSETQ.

This clone was observed once. The genes are TRBV2 and TRBJ2-5; TRBD2 agrees at 11 bases. CDR3 size: 15 residues. Germline V CDR1 and CDR2: SNHLY, FYNNEI. V lost 3 bases, J lost 4 bases, and 4 bases stayed unmatched. The CDR3 DNA follows: TGTGCCAGCAGTGAGTCTGGACTAGCGGGAGAGACCCAGTACTTC. Translated: CASSESGLAGETQYF.

This chain joins TRBV30 and TRBJ2-7; unclear D gene. With 2 bases removed from V and 4 bases from J, the gap between germline ends came to 9 bases. The length of the CDR3 is 12 residues. Per germline, CDR1 GTSNPN and CDR2 SVGIG (reference sequence). CDR3 DNA: TGTGCCTGGAGTTTATCGGTGTACGAGCAGTACTTC. It yields the protein CAWSLSVYEQYF.

J is TRBJ2-1 and V is TRBV9; 8 nucleotides align to TRBD2. Germline CDR1 reads SGDLS; CDR2 reads YYNGEE. V shed 0 bases and J 4 bases; nucleotides not matched to a gene: 3. The CDR3 loop spans 15 amino acids. This chain's CDR3 is CASSVAGGIYNEQFF. The CDR3 bases are TGTGCCAGCAGCGTAGCGGGAGGGATTTACAATGAGCAGTTCTTC. Based on the CDR3 plus reference TRBV9 and TRBJ2-1, the full variable domain is DSGVTQTPKHLITATGQRVTLRCSPRSGDLSVYWYQQSLDQGLQFLIQYYNGEERAKGNILERFSAQQFPDLHSELNLSSLELGDSALYFCASSVAGGIYNEQFFGPGTRLTVL.

This sequence joins TRBV7-6 and TRBJ2-7; no reliable D call. The CDR3 loop spans 13 amino acids. V lost 1 base and J lost 3, with 7 bases in between. Germline CDR1 reads SGHVS; CDR2 reads FNYEAQ. The CDR3 sequence: CASSLGPIYEQYF. CDR3 sequence (DNA): TGTGCCAGCAGCTTAGGGCCCATCTACGAGCAGTACTTC.

The V gene is TRBV28, the J gene TRBJ1-4; TRBD1 matches 9 bases. The CDR3 is 15 residues long. V trimming: 6 bases; J trimming: 7 bases; junction bases outside the gene matches: 9. Germline V gene sequence: CDR1 MDHEN, CDR2 SYDVKM. CDR3 protein: CASRAGQGGAEKLFF. In nucleotides, the CDR3 is TGTGCCAGCAGAGCGGGACAGGGAGGAGCTGAAAAACTGTTTTTT.

V is TRBV7-2 and J is TRBJ1-1; D gene unclear. The CDR3 is made up of 14 amino acids. V lost 5 bases to trimming and J lost 5 bases, with 15 bases between them. Germline V gene lookup returns CDR1 SGHTA and CDR2 FQGNSA. CDR3 sequence (DNA): TGTGCCAGCAGCCCCGACGGGAGTGTAACTGAAGCTTTCTTT. This gives the protein CASSPDGSVTEAFF.

The chain recombines TRBV29-1 with TRBJ1-1, with 9 bases matching TRBD1. CDR1 is SQVTM, CDR2 ANQGSEA, per germline. Trimming removed 8 bases from V and 3 bases from J; junction bases left unmatched: 7. The CDR3 runs 13 residues. CDR3 sequence reads: CSLTGTGYTEAFF. CDR3 in DNA: TGCAGCCTTACCGGGACAGGGTACACTGAAGCTTTCTTT.

As to this clone: The junction shows a germline mismatch at one end, possibly a read error. The chain recombines TRBV18 with TRBJ1-2; 10 nucleotides line up with TRBD1. Germline V CDR1 and CDR2: KGHSH, LQKENI. The CDR3 has 15 residues. In DNA, the CDR3 is TGTGCTAGCTCACCAGGGCCGGGACAGGGGAATGGCTACACCTTC. Encoded protein: CASSPGPGQGNGYTF.

J is TRBJ1-1 and V is TRBV6-5; no clear D. This CDR3 is 12 amino acids long. The ends were cut back, 6 bases at V and 0 bases at J, with 5 bases in the middle. Germline assignment: CDR1 MNHEY and CDR2 SVGAGI. The CDR3 DNA reads as TGTGCCAGCAGCTTCATGAACACTGAAGCTTTCTTT. The encoded protein is CASSFMNTEAFF.

The rearrangement links TRBV30 to TRBJ2-7; perhaps TRBD1 as D (5 bases). The CDR3 totals 16 residues. Trimming removed 1 base from V and 2 bases from J, with 18 bases in between. CDR1 is GTSNPN, CDR2 SVGIG, per germline (reference sequence). This CDR3 is CAWSAARIGVPYEQYF. CDR3 nucleotide sequence: TGTGCCTGGAGTGCCGCACGCATAGGGGTCCCCTACGAGCAGTACTTC.

This chain uses TRBV18 with TRBJ2-2, with D tentatively TRBD2 (5 bases). Trimming left V 3 bases short and J 7 bases short, with 24 bases between. The germline V gene encodes CDR1 KGHSH and CDR2 LQKENI. The CDR3 runs 18 residues. The CDR3 protein is CASSPLSLVSPGGGELFF. CDR3 in DNA: TGTGCCAGCTCACCGCTATCATTAGTCAGCCCAGGAGGCGGGGAGCTGTTTTTT.

The chain combines TRBV9 with TRBJ2-3; 7 bases align to TRBD1. With V trimmed by 0 bases and J by 1 base, 2 bases remained unmatched. The CDR3 runs to 15 residues. The germline CDR1 and CDR2 sequences are SGDLS and YYNGEE. The CDR3 nucleotides are TGTGCCAGCAGCGTAGGAGGACAGGGCACAGATACGCAGTATTTT. Encoded protein: CASSVGGQGTDTQYF.

This chain uses TRBV30 with TRBJ1-2; no firm D call. The CDR3 spans 13 residues. Trimming took 8 bases from V and 0 from J, leaving 13 bases between them. Looked up from germline, CDR1 is GTSNPN and CDR2 is SVGIG (reference sequence). The CDR3 bases are TGTGCCGGCCAGAGCGCCTCTAACTATGGCTACACCTTC. Its translation is CAGQSASNYGYTF.

V usage is TRBV10-3 and J usage is TRBJ2-2; a possible D gene is TRBD2 (5 bases). Germline V gene data show CDR1 as ENHRY and CDR2 as SYGVKD. The CDR3 length is 15 residues. V was clipped by 6 bases and J by 0 bases, with 11 bases between them. The chain's CDR3 is CAIRDQLANTGELFF. The CDR3 region has the DNA TGTGCCATCAGGGACCAACTAGCGAACACCGGGGAGCTGTTTTTT.

The chain joins TRBV6-6 to TRBJ2-3; D remains unclear. The CDR3 is 14 amino acids. Between the trimmed V and J ends, which lost 6 bases and 0 bases, there was a span of 10 bases. CDR1 and CDR2 from the germline V gene are MNHNY and SVGAGI (reference sequence). The CDR3 DNA reads as TGTGCCAGCAGCCCGAAGGCTAGCACAGATACGCAGTATTTT. It is translated as CASSPKASTDTQYF.

J is TRBJ2-1 and V is TRBV25-1; perhaps D is TRBD1 or TRBD2 (5 bases each). Germline-derived CDR1 and CDR2 are MGHDK and SYGVNS. The CDR3 spans 14 residues. The germline V and J ends were trimmed by 1 base and 10 bases, with 14 bases remaining between them. CDR3 DNA: TGTGCCAGCAGTGAATCGAGCCGGGGCATAGAGCAGTTCTTC. Residues: CASSESSRGIEQFF.

CDR3 loop: CASTESGVGTEAFF. The CDR3 DNA is TGTGCCAGCACCGAAAGTGGGGTGGGGACTGAAGCTTTCTTT. The chain links TRBV2 to TRBJ1-1; D unclear. The CDR3 length is 14 residues. The V gene's germline CDR1 is SNHLY and CDR2 FYNNEI. Trimming stripped 7 bases from V and 5 bases from J, with 17 bases between.

The gene calls are TRBV9 and TRBJ2-1, with 7 bases aligning to TRBD2. Germline V gene sequence: CDR1 SGDLS, CDR2 YYNGEE. The CDR3 totals 17 residues. The J segment lost 3 bases and the V segment lost 1 base, leaving 10 bases of the junction unmatched. CDR3 sequence reads: CASSVRVSGNLYNEQFF. The CDR3 DNA reads TGTGCCAGCAGCGTACGGGTCAGCGGGAACCTCTACAATGAGCAGTTCTTC.

This chain connects TRBV2 to TRBJ1-4, with D tentatively TRBD1 (6 bases). This CDR3 is 13 amino acids long. The germline V and J ends were trimmed by 7 bases and 7 bases, with 13 bases remaining between them. Germline CDR1 is SNHLY and CDR2 is FYNNEI. Here the CDR3 DNA reads TGTGCCAGCATCGGCCAGGGGCGTGAAAAACTGTTTTTT. Its translation is CASIGQGREKLFF.

In its sample, this clone was seen once. V is TRBV9 and J is TRBJ2-3, with D maybe TRBD2 (5 bases). The CDR3 covers 17 residues. Trimming removed 3 bases at V and 1 base at J, with 18 bases between. CDR1 SGDLS and CDR2 YYNGEE come from the germline V gene. The CDR3 protein is CASSAARSAPRTDTQYF. Here the CDR3 DNA reads TGTGCCAGCAGCGCAGCCCGTAGCGCCCCTCGCACAGATACGCAGTATTTT. Together with reference TRBV9 and TRBJ2-3, the CDR3 gives the full variable domain: DSGVTQTPKHLITATGQRVTLRCSPRSGDLSVYWYQQSLDQGLQFLIQYYNGEERAKGNILERFSAQQFPDLHSELNLSSLELGDSALYFCASSAARSAPRTDTQYFGPGTRLTVL.

The chain couples TRBV6-4 to TRBJ2-3; 8 positions match TRBD1. The length of the CDR3 is 15 residues. Trimming cost V 5 bases and J 2 bases; bases outside gene matches: 6. Germline loops: CDR1 MRHNA, CDR2 SNTAGT. The CDR3 coding sequence is TGTGCCAGCAGTTGGACAGGGCCTCTCACAGATACGCAGTATTTT. Translated: CASSWTGPLTDTQYF.

This chain connects TRBV5-4 to TRBJ2-7; 8 nucleotides align to TRBD2. Germline CDR1 SGHNT, CDR2 YYREEE (reference sequence). The CDR3 extends over 15 amino acids. V trimming: 0 bases; J trimming: 5 bases; junction bases outside the gene matches: 7. CDR3 amino acids: CASSLDVTSDHEQYF. The CDR3 DNA is TGTGCCAGCAGCTTGGACGTGACTAGCGACCACGAGCAGTACTTC.

The chain combines TRBV2 with TRBJ2-1; D possibly corresponds to TRBD2 (6 bases). Germline V gives CDR1 SNHLY, CDR2 FYNNEI. The V and J ends lost 6 bases and 0 bases respectively, with 30 bases between them. CDR3 size: 21 residues. The CDR3 loop reads CASRSLPSWDFQRGSYNEQFF. CDR3 coding DNA: TGTGCCAGCAGGAGCTTACCTAGCTGGGACTTCCAGAGGGGCTCCTACAATGAGCAGTTCTTC. Full variable domain (rest looked up from reference TRBV2 and TRBJ2-1): EPEVTQTPSHQVTQMGQEVILRCVPISNHLYFYWYRQILGQKVEFLVSFYNNEISEKSEIFDDQFSVERPDGSNFTLKIRSTKLEDSAMYFCASRSLPSWDFQRGSYNEQFFGPGTRLTVL.

The chain combines TRBV5-1 with TRBJ2-5, with D possibly being TRBD1 (6 bases). Germline V CDR1 and CDR2: SGHRS, YFSETQ. The V and J ends lost 2 bases and 5 bases respectively, with 10 bases between them. CDR3 length: 13 amino acids. The CDR3 DNA follows: TGCGCCAGCAGCTTTGGGGGCTCGGAGACCCAGTACTTC. Translation: CASSFGGSETQYF.